The 17 T cell receptor beta chains reported below all come from one sample, sequenced in a study of blood T cell repertoires in COVID-19. Here immunoSEQ multiplex PCR was the method, and the copy in TCRdb shows in-frame clones only, minus some. This sample yields 100,000 to 150,000 clones, of which approximately 87% are seen a single time; less than 8% belongs to the top ten. What was sequenced was peripheral blood. The origin of the receptors is a man aged 45-65 years with acute or convalescent COVID-19.

This clone was observed a single time. The V call is TRBV6-5, the J call TRBJ1-2; 7 bases align to TRBD1. The CDR3 consists of 12 residues. Germline loops: CDR1 MNHEY, CDR2 SVGAGI. V was clipped by 4 bases and J by 8 bases; unmatched bases: 4. The CDR3 DNA reads as TGTGCCAGCAGTTTGACAGGGAAAGGCTACACCTTC. As protein: CASSLTGKGYTF.

The V gene is TRBV7-8, the J gene TRBJ1-3; 7 bases are shared with TRBD1. The V gene's germline CDR1 is SGHVS and CDR2 FQNEAQ. CDR3 size: 14 residues. The junction had 4 bases not matched to a gene; V was cut back by 0 bases and J by 8 bases. The CDR3 sequence: CASSLAGQPDTIYF. CDR3 nucleotide sequence: TGTGCCAGCAGCTTAGCGGGACAGCCCGACACCATATATTTT.

The chain recombines TRBV18 with TRBJ1-2; tentative D call: TRBD1 (5 bases). This CDR3 is built from 13 residues. Trimming took off 5 bases at V and 5 bases at J, with 12 bases between the two ends. The germline gives CDR1 KGHSH, CDR2 LQKENI. The chain's CDR3 is CASSAQEGYGYTF. For the CDR3, the DNA is TGTGCCAGCTCAGCCCAGGAGGGGTATGGCTACACCTTC.

The chain couples TRBV2 to TRBJ1-6; 7 nucleotides agree with TRBD1. Germline V CDR1 and CDR2: SNHLY, FYNNEI. V shed 8 bases and J 7 bases; nucleotides not matched to a gene: 2. The CDR3 covers 12 residues. The CDR3 reads CASGQENSPLHF. The CDR3 DNA is TGTGCCAGCGGACAGGAAAATTCACCCCTCCACTTT.

The V call is TRBV19, the J call TRBJ1-5, with D perhaps TRBD1 (5 bases). The CDR3 contains 16 residues. The V gene lost 5 bases and the J gene lost 1 base, with 15 bases spanning the gap. Per the germline V gene, CDR1 is LNHDA and CDR2 is SQIVND (reference sequence). The CDR3 reads CASSGAQGGSNQPQHF. For the CDR3, the DNA is TGTGCCAGTAGTGGAGCGCAGGGAGGGAGCAATCAGCCCCAGCATTTT.

V gene TRBV5-6 combines with J gene TRBJ1-3; D is unresolved. This CDR3 contains 17 residues. The V gene lost 3 bases and the J gene lost 0 bases, with 16 bases spanning the gap. In germline, CDR1 is SGHDT, CDR2 YYEEEE. CDR3 coding DNA: TGTGCCAGCAGCTACGTACGACGGAGTAGCTCTGGAAACACCATATATTTT. Translation gives CASSYVRRSSSGNTIYF.

This clone was seen a handful of times. The V and J genes are TRBV29-1 and TRBJ2-2; 8 nucleotides match TRBD2. This CDR3 is 14 amino acids long. CDR1 is SQVTM and CDR2 is ANQGSEA in the germline V gene. With V trimmed by 6 bases and J by 6 bases, 9 bases remained unmatched. Here the CDR3 reads CSVTSGSYPGELFF. Written as DNA, the CDR3 is TGCAGCGTGACCAGCGGGAGTTATCCCGGGGAGCTGTTTTTT.

The chain joins TRBV30 to TRBJ2-3, with TRBD2 identical over 10 bases. This CDR3 has 18 residues. Trimming took 0 bases from V and 4 from J; bases not matched to a gene: 13. Germline V gene data show CDR1 as GTSNPN and CDR2 as SVGIG (reference sequence). The CDR3 is CAWSVLRLAGDLPDTQYF. CDR3 nucleotides: TGTGCCTGGAGTGTACTTCGGCTAGCGGGAGATCTGCCAGATACGCAGTATTTT.

This chain joins TRBV19 and TRBJ1-5, with D possibly matching TRBD1 (5 bases). The CDR3 runs 13 residues. Germline-derived CDR1 and CDR2 are LNHDA and SQIVND (reference sequence). V lost 6 bases to trimming and J lost 3 bases, with 9 bases between them. The CDR3 loop reads CASSDRTNQPQHF. CDR3 bases: TGTGCCAGTAGCGACAGAACCAATCAGCCCCAGCATTTT.

The J gene is TRBJ2-3, the V gene TRBV24-1; tentative D call: TRBD1 (5 bases). CDR3 length: 15 amino acids. CDR1 is KGHDR and CDR2 is SFDVKD in the germline V gene. Between the trimmed V and J ends, which lost 6 bases and 2 bases, there was a span of 14 bases. The CDR3 coding sequence is TGTGCCACCAGTTTGGGCAGGGTAAACACAGATACGCAGTATTTT. It yields the protein CATSLGRVNTDTQYF.

This chain links TRBV18 with TRBJ2-6; no reliable D call. This CDR3 has 13 residues. Per germline, CDR1 KGHSH and CDR2 LQKENI. V lost 6 bases and J 0 bases, leaving 3 bases between the germline ends. CDR3 DNA: TGTGCCAGCTCCTTCTCTGGGGCCAACGTCCTGACTTTC. Its translation is CASSFSGANVLTF.

This rearrangement joins TRBV6-5 to TRBJ1-5; 8 bases line up with TRBD1. CDR3 length equals 15 residues. Germline CDR1 and CDR2: MNHEY and SVGAGI. V shed 6 bases and J 2 bases; nucleotides not matched to a gene: 6. The CDR3 DNA reads TGTGCCAGCAGCCCGACAGGGGCGGGCAATCAGCCCCAGCATTTT. Its translation is CASSPTGAGNQPQHF.

The sample holds a few counts of this clone. This chain uses TRBV4-2 with TRBJ2-7; 16 positions agree with TRBD2. J lost 0 bases, V lost 5 bases, and 4 bases had no gene match. This CDR3 is 17 amino acids long. CDR1 and CDR2 (germline): LGHNA, YNFKEQ. The CDR3 sequence: CASSVGLAGGSSYEQYF. The CDR3 coding sequence is TGTGCCAGCAGCGTGGGACTAGCGGGAGGGTCCTCCTACGAGCAGTACTTC.

The chain employs TRBV7-9 and TRBJ1-1; D is undetermined. The CDR3 extends over 14 amino acids. V was clipped by 4 bases and J by 5 bases, with 14 bases between them. CDR1 and CDR2 from the germline V gene are SEHNR and FQNEAQ (reference sequence). CDR3 amino acids: CASSSGVSGTEAFF. As DNA, the CDR3 is TGTGCCAGCAGCTCCGGGGTATCAGGAACTGAAGCTTTCTTT.

The chain joins TRBV19 to TRBJ1-2; TRBD1 matches at 8 bases. Germline V lookup: CDR1 LNHDA, CDR2 SQIVND (reference sequence). V lost 5 bases, J lost 2 bases, and 7 bases stayed unmatched. This CDR3 contains 15 residues. The DNA for the CDR3 is TGTGCCAGTAGTCCCAGGACAGGGTGGAACTATGGCTACACCTTC. This sequence encodes CASSPRTGWNYGYTF.

The rearrangement links TRBV7-9 to TRBJ2-5; a weak D match, TRBD2 (5 bases). The CDR3 sequence is 13 residues long. V lost 4 bases and J 9 bases, leaving 15 bases between the germline ends. Germline lookup yields CDR1 SEHNR and CDR2 FQNEAQ (reference sequence). The CDR3 DNA follows: TGTGCCAGCAGCTCTCAGGACTCCGGGGCCCAGTACTTC. This encodes CASSSQDSGAQYF.

The chain recombines TRBV19 with TRBJ2-1; TRBD2 matches at 11 bases. Trimming took 3 bases from V and 0 from J; bases not matched to a gene: 7. This CDR3 has 18 amino acids. Looked up from germline, CDR1 is LNHDA and CDR2 is SQIVND (reference sequence). Here the CDR3 reads CASSISLAGGSSYNEQFF. CDR3 nucleotides: TGTGCCAGTAGTATTTCCCTAGCGGGAGGTTCCTCCTACAATGAGCAGTTCTTC.